Reported below is one TCR beta chain. The antigen remains unidentified. The identical CDR3 is also encoded by other nucleotide sequences in the sample. Treatment in this sample: oral pan-JAK inhibitor, 5-10 mg twice daily. Trimming pared 1 base from V and 7 bases from J, leaving 8 bases between. CDR3 length: 12 residues. Germline lookup yields CDR1 MGHRA and CDR2 YSYEKL. This record comes from a study of CD8+ T cells in alopecia areata. Points from the study as a whole: Persistence of many expanded lesional clones was seen in scalp and blood during tofacitinib.

In each case, RNA was isolated and then reverse transcribed into cDNA as the sequencing template. Measured with immunoSEQ multiplex PCR; TCRdb has only the in-frame clones, and not every one. This sample has some 150,000 clones, with 86% found just once. The chain is built from TRBV4-1 and TRBJ2-7; D unresolved. This sequence originates from a human donor with alopecia areata. The sequencing here drew on CD8+ T cells sorted from blood, taken at week 4, from a patient treated with tofacitinib. The chain's CDR3 is CASSQGVGEQYF. CDR3 coding DNA: TGCGCCAGCAGCCAAGGGGTCGGGGAGCAGTACTTC.